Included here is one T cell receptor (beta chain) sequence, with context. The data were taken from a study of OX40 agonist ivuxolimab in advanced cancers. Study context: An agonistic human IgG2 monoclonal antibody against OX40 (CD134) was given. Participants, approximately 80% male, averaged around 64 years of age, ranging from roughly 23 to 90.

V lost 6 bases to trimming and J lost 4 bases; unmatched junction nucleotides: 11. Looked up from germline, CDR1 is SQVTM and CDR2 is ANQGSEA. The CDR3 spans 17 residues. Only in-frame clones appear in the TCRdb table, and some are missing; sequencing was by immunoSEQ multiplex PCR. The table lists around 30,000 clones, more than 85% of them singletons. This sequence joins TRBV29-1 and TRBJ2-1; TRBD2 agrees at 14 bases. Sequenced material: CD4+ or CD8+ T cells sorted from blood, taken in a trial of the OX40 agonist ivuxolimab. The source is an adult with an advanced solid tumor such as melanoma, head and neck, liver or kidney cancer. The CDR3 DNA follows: TGCAGCGTCGGGACTAGCGGGAGTTATGACTTATACAATGAGCAGTTCTTC. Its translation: CSVGTSGSYDLYNEQFF.